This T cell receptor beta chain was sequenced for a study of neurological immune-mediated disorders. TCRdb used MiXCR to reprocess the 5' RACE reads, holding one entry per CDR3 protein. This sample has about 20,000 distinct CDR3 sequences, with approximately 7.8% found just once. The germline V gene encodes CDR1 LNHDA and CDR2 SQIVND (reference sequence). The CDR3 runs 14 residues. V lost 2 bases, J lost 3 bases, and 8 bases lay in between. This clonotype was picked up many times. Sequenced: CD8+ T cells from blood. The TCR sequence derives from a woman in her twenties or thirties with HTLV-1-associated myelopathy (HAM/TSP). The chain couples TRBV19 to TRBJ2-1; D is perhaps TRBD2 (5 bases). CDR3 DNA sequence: TGTGCCAGTAGTATATCCGGGGACTACAATGAGCAGTTCTTC. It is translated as CASSISGDYNEQFF.